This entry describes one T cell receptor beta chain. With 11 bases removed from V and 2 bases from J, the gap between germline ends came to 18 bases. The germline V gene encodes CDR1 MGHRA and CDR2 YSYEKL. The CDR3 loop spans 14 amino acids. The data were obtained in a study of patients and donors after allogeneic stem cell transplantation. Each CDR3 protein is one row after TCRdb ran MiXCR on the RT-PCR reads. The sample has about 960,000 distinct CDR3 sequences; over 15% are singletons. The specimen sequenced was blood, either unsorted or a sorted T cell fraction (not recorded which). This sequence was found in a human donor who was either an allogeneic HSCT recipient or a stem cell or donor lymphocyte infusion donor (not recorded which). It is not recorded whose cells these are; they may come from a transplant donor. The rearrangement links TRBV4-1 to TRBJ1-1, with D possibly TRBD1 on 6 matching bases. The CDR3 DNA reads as TGCGCCGCCGCGGGGGGGGCAGGTAACACTGAAGCTTTCTTT. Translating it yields CAAAGGAGNTEAFF.